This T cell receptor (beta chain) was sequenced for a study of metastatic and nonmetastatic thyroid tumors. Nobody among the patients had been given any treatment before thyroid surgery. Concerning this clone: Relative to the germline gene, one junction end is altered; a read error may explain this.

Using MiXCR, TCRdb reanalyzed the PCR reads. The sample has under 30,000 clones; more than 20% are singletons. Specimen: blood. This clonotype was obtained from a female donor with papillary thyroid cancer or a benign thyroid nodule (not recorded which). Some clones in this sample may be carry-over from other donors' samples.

The CDR3: CAITRWGRNPEAFF. The DNA of the CDR3 is TGTGCCATCACCAGGTGGGGACGGAACCCTGAAGCTTTCTTT. The chain employs TRBV10-3 and TRBJ1-1; D perhaps matches TRBD1 (5 bases). Germline values: CDR1 ENHRY, CDR2 SYGVKD. CDR3 size: 14 residues.